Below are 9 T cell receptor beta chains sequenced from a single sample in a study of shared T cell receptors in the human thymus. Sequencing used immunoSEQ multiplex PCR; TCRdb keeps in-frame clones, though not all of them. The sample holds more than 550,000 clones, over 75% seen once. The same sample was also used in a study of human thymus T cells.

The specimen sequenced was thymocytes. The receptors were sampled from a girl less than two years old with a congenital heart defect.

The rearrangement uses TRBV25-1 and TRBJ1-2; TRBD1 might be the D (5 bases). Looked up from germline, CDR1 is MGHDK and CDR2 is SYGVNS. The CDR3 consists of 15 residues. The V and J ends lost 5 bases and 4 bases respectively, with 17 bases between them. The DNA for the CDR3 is TGTGCCAGCAGTCAGGGAGGGGTTTTACTCTATGGCTACACCTTC. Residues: CASSQGGVLLYGYTF.

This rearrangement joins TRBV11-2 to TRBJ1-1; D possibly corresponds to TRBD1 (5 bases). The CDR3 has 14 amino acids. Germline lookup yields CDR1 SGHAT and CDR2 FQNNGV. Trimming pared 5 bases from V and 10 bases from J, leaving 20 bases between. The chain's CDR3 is CASSQKTVLRGAFF. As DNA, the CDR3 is TGTGCCAGCAGCCAAAAGACAGTACTCCGTGGAGCTTTCTTT.

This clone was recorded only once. The DNA of the CDR3 is TGCAGTGCCAAAGTCCAGGAGACCCAGTACTTC. Translation gives CSAKVQETQYF. This chain joins TRBV20-1 and TRBJ2-5; no reliable D call. Trimming stripped 6 bases from V and 5 bases from J, with 10 bases between. CDR3 size: 11 residues. Germline V CDR1 and CDR2: DFQATT, SNEGSKA (reference sequence).

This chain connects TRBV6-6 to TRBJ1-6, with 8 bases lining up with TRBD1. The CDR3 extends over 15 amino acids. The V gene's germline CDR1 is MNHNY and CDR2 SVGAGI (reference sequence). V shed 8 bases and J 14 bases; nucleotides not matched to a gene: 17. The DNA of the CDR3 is TGTGCCAGCCTTACCGGGACAGGACTTTCTGGCACCCTCCACTTT. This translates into CASLTGTGLSGTLHF.

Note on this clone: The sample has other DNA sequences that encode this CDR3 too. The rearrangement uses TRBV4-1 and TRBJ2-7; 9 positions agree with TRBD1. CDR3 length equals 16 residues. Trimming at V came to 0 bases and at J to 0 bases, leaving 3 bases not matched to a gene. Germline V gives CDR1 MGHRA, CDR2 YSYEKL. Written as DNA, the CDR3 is TGCGCCAGCAGCCAAGAAGGGACAGGGAGCTCCTACGAGCAGTACTTC. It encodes CASSQEGTGSSYEQYF.

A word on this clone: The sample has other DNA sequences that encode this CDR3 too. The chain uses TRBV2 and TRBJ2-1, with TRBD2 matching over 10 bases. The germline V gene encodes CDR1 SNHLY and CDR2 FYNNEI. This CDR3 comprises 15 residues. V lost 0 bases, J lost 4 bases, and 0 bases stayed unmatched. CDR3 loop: CASSEASGGYNEQFF. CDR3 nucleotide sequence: TGTGCCAGCAGTGAAGCTAGCGGGGGGTACAATGAGCAGTTCTTC.

The CDR3 DNA follows: TGTGCCAGCAGGACAGTAGATACGCAGTATTTT. Translating gives CASRTVDTQYF. This sequence joins TRBV6-1 and TRBJ2-3, with D possibly being TRBD1 (5 bases). V lost 6 bases to trimming and J lost 5 bases, with 6 bases between them. Germline lookup yields CDR1 MNHNS and CDR2 SASEGT. This CDR3 comprises 11 residues.

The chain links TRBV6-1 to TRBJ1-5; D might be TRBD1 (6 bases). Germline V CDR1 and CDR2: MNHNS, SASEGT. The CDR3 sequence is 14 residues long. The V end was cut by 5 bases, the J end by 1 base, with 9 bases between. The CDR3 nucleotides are TGTGCCAGCAGTACAGGGAGAAGCAATCAGCCCCAGCATTTT. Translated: CASSTGRSNQPQHF.

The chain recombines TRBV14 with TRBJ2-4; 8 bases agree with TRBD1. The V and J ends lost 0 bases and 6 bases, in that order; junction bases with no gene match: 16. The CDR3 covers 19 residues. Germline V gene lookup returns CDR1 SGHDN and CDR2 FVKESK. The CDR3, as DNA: TGTGCCAGCAGCCAAGATTCGGGACAGGCCCTCCAAGGTGGAAACATTCAGTACTTC. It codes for CASSQDSGQALQGGNIQYF.